This T cell receptor (beta chain) was sequenced during a study of cytomegalovirus exposure and HLA in healthy donors. With 60 Vbeta and 13 Jbeta primers, the PCR was carried out. Clones were read by immunoSEQ multiplex PCR, and TCRdb kept only the in-frame ones, dropping some. Among about 250,000 clones listed, roughly 70% were seen once. This CDR3 region has 15 residues. V lost 4 bases and J 0 bases, leaving 13 bases between the germline ends. Germline V gene sequence: CDR1 LGHNA, CDR2 YNFKEQ. The chain uses TRBV4-2 and TRBJ2-7; no clear D. Material for sequencing was PBMCs. This TCR was sampled from a female donor in good health and CMV-seronegative. CDR3 amino acids: CASSPLSRTSYEQYF. The CDR3 nucleotides read TGTGCCAGCAGCCCTCTATCTAGAACCTCCTACGAGCAGTACTTC.